The rows below give T cell receptor beta chains drawn from one sample of a study of blood T cell repertoires in COVID-19. TCRdb's table, derived via immunoSEQ multiplex PCR, lists solely in-frame clones and lacks some. The sample yields some 40,000 clones, roughly 71% seen once. The sequenced sample was peripheral blood. These receptors were obtained from a man older than 75 with acute or convalescent COVID-19. The CDR3 runs from the conserved cysteine through the conserved F or W. Each record gives: V gene, J gene, CDR3 length, D gene, clone size, CDR3 DNA, CDR3 protein. D genes are given only for firm matches. Clone size appears in some rows only: once, few, many, or a class for an expanded clone.

V gene: TRBV18
J gene: TRBJ2-2
CDR3 length: 15
D gene: TRBD1
clone size: NA
CDR3 DNA: TGTGCCAGCTCACCTACTACAGGGGTCACCGGGGAGCTGTTTTTT
CDR3 protein: CASSPTTGVTGELFF

V gene: TRBV3-1/TRBV3-2
J gene: TRBJ2-5
CDR3 length: 16
D gene: TRBD2
clone size: few
CDR3 DNA: TGTGCCAGCAGCCAAGGCCAACTAGCGCCGCAAGAGACCCAGTACTTC
CDR3 protein: CASSQGQLAPQETQYF

V gene: TRBV5-6
J gene: TRBJ1-4
CDR3 length: 13
D gene: NA
clone size: NA
CDR3 DNA: TGTGCCAGCAGTCCCGGACAGAATGAAAAACTGTTTTTT
CDR3 protein: CASSPGQNEKLFF

V gene: TRBV19
J gene: TRBJ2-5
CDR3 length: 14
D gene: TRBD1
clone size: once
CDR3 DNA: TGTGCCAGTAAAAGACAGGGCGGCCAAGAGACCCAGTACTTC
CDR3 protein: CASKRQGGQETQYF

V gene: TRBV4-3
J gene: TRBJ1-2
CDR3 length: 14
D gene: NA
clone size: NA
CDR3 DNA: TGCGCCAGCAGCCAGTCGGGACACAACTATGGCTACACCTTC
CDR3 protein: CASSQSGHNYGYTF

V gene: TRBV30
J gene: TRBJ2-1
CDR3 length: 12
D gene: NA
clone size: few
CDR3 DNA: TGTGCCTGGAGTAGCGGGTGGAATGAGCAGTTCTTC
CDR3 protein: CAWSSGWNEQFF

V gene: TRBV19
J gene: TRBJ2-3
CDR3 length: 15
D gene: NA
clone size: NA
CDR3 DNA: TGTGCCAGTAGTATATGGGCAGGGGTGAAAGATACGCAGTATTTT
CDR3 protein: CASSIWAGVKDTQYF

V gene: TRBV27
J gene: TRBJ1-2
CDR3 length: 16
D gene: NA
clone size: NA
CDR3 DNA: TGTGCCAGCACCCCGGGACCTGACAGGAGGCGAGGCGGCTACACCTTC
CDR3 protein: CASTPGPDRRRGGYTF

V gene: TRBV11-2
J gene: TRBJ2-1
CDR3 length: 16
D gene: TRBD2
clone size: NA
CDR3 DNA: TGTGCCAGCAGCTTAGCGGCGGGAGGGGTCAGGGGGGAGCAGTTCTTC
CDR3 protein: CASSLAAGGVRGEQFF

V gene: TRBV11-3
J gene: TRBJ1-4
CDR3 length: 15
D gene: NA
clone size: NA
CDR3 DNA: TGTGCCAGCATGAGGGCGTCTACAACTAATGAAAAACTGTTTTTT
CDR3 protein: CASMRASTTNEKLFF

V gene: TRBV5-1
J gene: TRBJ2-2
CDR3 length: 14
D gene: NA
clone size: few
CDR3 DNA: TGCGCCAGCAGCGCGGCTACGAACACCGGGGAGCTGTTTTTT
CDR3 protein: CASSAATNTGELFF

V gene: TRBV6-6
J gene: TRBJ1-5
CDR3 length: 16
D gene: NA
clone size: few
CDR3 DNA: TGTGCCAGCAGTTACATTGGCGGTTATAGCAATCAGCCCCAGCATTTT
CDR3 protein: CASSYIGGYSNQPQHF

V gene: TRBV5-6
J gene: TRBJ2-7
CDR3 length: 14
D gene: NA
clone size: NA
CDR3 DNA: TGTGCCAGCAGCGCGTGGGAGTCCTCCTACGAGCAGTACTTC
CDR3 protein: CASSAWESSYEQYF

V gene: TRBV19
J gene: TRBJ2-2
CDR3 length: 14
D gene: TRBD1
clone size: few
CDR3 DNA: TGTGCCAGTAGTGCCAGGGGGCTTACCGGGGAGCTGTTTTTT
CDR3 protein: CASSARGLTGELFF

V gene: TRBV5-8
J gene: TRBJ1-2
CDR3 length: 15
D gene: NA
clone size: NA
CDR3 DNA: TGTGCCAGCAGCCTTTGGTCGGAAGTGCGGGGTGGCTACACCTTC
CDR3 protein: CASSLWSEVRGGYTF

V gene: TRBV7-9
J gene: TRBJ1-2
CDR3 length: 13
D gene: NA
clone size: NA
CDR3 DNA: TGTGCCAGCAGCCCCGACTTTAACTATGGCTACACCTTC
CDR3 protein: CASSPDFNYGYTF

V gene: TRBV7-2
J gene: TRBJ2-1
CDR3 length: 15
D gene: TRBD2
clone size: NA
CDR3 DNA: TGTGCCAGCAGCGGGGCTAGCGGGACCTACAATGAGCAGTTCTTC
CDR3 protein: CASSGASGTYNEQFF

V gene: TRBV19
J gene: TRBJ1-2
CDR3 length: 15
D gene: TRBD1
clone size: once
CDR3 DNA: TGTGCCAGTAGTGCCGGGACAGGGGGTAACTATGGCTACACCTTC
CDR3 protein: CASSAGTGGNYGYTF

V gene: TRBV19
J gene: TRBJ2-1
CDR3 length: 15
D gene: NA
clone size: once
CDR3 DNA: TGTGCCAGTAGATCCGGGAGCTCGCAGTTCAATGAGCAGTTCTTC
CDR3 protein: CASRSGSSQFNEQFF

V gene: TRBV7-2
J gene: TRBJ1-4
CDR3 length: 16
D gene: TRBD1
clone size: NA
CDR3 DNA: TGTGCCAGCAGCTTCGGGACGGGGACAGGGGTGAGGAAACTGTTTTTT
CDR3 protein: CASSFGTGTGVRKLFF

V gene: TRBV6-5
J gene: TRBJ2-7
CDR3 length: 14
D gene: TRBD2
clone size: few
CDR3 DNA: TGTGCCAGCGGCCCCGGGACTAGCGGTGACGAGCAGTACTTC
CDR3 protein: CASGPGTSGDEQYF